The T cell receptor (beta chain) under discussion was sequenced for a study of T cell repertoires in cytomegalovirus infection. This CDR3 has 15 residues. CDR1 and CDR2 from the germline V gene are SGHNT and YYREEE (reference sequence). The ends were cut back, 0 bases at V and 4 bases at J, with 13 bases in the middle. This clonotype was seen at least ten times. MiXCR, applied by TCRdb to the reads, yields one record per CDR3 protein. Of about 130,000 distinct CDR3 sequences in the sample, approximately 9.2% are singletons; the top ten hold 10%. Material for sequencing was PBMCs. This TCR was recovered from a human donor in good health (CMV status not recorded). Some clones in this sample may be carry-over from other donors' samples. The rearrangement links TRBV5-4 to TRBJ1-1; TRBD1 is a possible D gene (6 bases). The CDR3 nucleotides are TGTGCCAGCAGCTTGGTCGGGGGCGCGGGCACTGAAGCTTTCTTT. This gives the protein CASSLVGGAGTEAFF. Filled out from reference TRBV5-4 and TRBJ1-1, the complete variable domain reads ETGVTQSPTHLIKTRGQQVTLRCSSQSGHNTVSWYQQALGQGPQFIFQYYREEENGRGNFPPRFSGLQFPNYSSELNVNALELDDSALYLCASSLVGGAGTEAFFGQGTRLTVV.